This is a list of T cell receptor delta chains from one sample in a study of gamma-delta T cells after stem cell transplantation. TCRdb re-called the RT-PCR reads with CATT. The sample comprises over 9,000 delta-chain clones, around 42% of which are singletons, and around 2.6% rests with the top ten. Material for sequencing was gamma-delta T cells. All receptors derive from a human donor. It is not recorded whose cells these are; they may come from a transplant donor. CDR3s leave out the opening cysteine and the closing phenylalanine or tryptophan.

J | V | CDR3
TRDJ1 | TRDV2 | ACDLYWIDKLI
TRDJ3 | TRDV2 | ACDWGIWDTRQMF
TRDJ1 | TRDV3 | AFKLRLGLMADKLI
TRDJ1 | TRDV3 | ASRGFSTGGGSTADKLI
TRDJ1 | TRDV1 | ALGDLNGLPYYWGIRQYTDKLI
TRDJ2 | TRDV1 | AMTLLGDNSLTAQLF
TRDJ3 | TRDV1 | ALGGPISWDTRQMF
TRDJ3 | TRDV3 | ASTLRTGGYGSWDTRQMF
TRDJ1 | TRDV1 | AIGERTLACLTNTDKLI
TRDJ3 | TRAV29/DV5 | AASGGGWGGTLSWDTRQMF
TRDJ1 | TRDV1 | ALGGGPSYKLGALTDKLI
TRDJ1 | TRDV3 | AFSNLLGPFDKLI
TRDJ1 | TRDV2 | ACDTSSTRFGGSYTDKLI
TRDJ2 | TRDV3 | ASLFLLGSCPGVGITAQLF
TRDJ1 | TRDV3 | AFSTNGGYPTYTYKLI
TRDJ1 | TRDV3 | ASSLSYWGTAFHLSSYTDKLI
TRDJ3 | TRDV2 | ACDKMLRTGDFPSWDTRQMF
TRDJ2 | TRDV1 | ALGDLVLLGDKPGMTAQLF
TRDJ1 | TRDV2 | ACDTASGGRYTDKLI
TRDJ1 | TRDV1 | ALGAYFLTWGIQGTDKLI
TRDJ1 | TRDV3 | AFYPPSNGREVAADTDKLI
TRDJ1 | TRDV1 | ALGEHRPSYLASKLI
TRDJ1 | TRDV1 | ALGEGGKLI
TRDJ1 | TRDV1 | ALGNHPPYGPCTDKLI
TRDJ1 | TRDV1 | ALGERLCPTTITGGYAFTDKLI
TRDJ2 | TRDV1 | ALGGPPSRGFPKPALAAQLF